This T cell receptor (beta chain) originates from a study of cytomegalovirus exposure and HLA in healthy donors. CDR1 is SGHRS and CDR2 is YFSETQ in the germline V gene. The germline V and J ends were trimmed by 2 bases and 5 bases, with 8 bases remaining between them. CDR3 length: 13 residues. In this sample, this clone turned up once. Its target is unknown. General study findings and limits: A later analysis reportedly identified an Asian-associated ancestry cluster as carrying fewer N-insertions than the approximately 710-donor mean.

Primers included in the PCR were 60 Vbeta and 13 Jbeta primers. TCRdb's table, derived via immunoSEQ multiplex PCR, lists solely in-frame clones and lacks some. The sample gives about 64,000 clones, approximately 70% of which show up once; less than 15% is in the top ten. The chain couples TRBV5-1 to TRBJ1-3; D not resolved. This clonotype was sampled from a male donor in good health and CMV-seropositive. Input material: PBMCs. CDR3 coding DNA: TGCGCCAGCAGCTTAAACAGAAGAAACACCATATATTTT. This translates into CASSLNRRNTIYF.